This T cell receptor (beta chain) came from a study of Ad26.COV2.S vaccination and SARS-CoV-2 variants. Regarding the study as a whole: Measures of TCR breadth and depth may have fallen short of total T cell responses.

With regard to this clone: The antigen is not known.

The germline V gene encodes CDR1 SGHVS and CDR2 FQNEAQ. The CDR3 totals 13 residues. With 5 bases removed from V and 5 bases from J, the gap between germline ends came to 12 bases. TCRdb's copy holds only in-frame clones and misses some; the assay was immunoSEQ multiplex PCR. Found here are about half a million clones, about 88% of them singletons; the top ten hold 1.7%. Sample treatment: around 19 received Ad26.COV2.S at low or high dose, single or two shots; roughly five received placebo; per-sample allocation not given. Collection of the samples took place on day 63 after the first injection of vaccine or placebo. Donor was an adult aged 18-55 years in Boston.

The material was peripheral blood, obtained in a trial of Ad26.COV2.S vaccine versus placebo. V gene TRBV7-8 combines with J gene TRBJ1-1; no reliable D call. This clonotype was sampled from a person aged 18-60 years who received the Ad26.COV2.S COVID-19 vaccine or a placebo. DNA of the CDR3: TGTGCCAGCAGCCCCCTTCCCGGTACTGAAGCTTTCTTT. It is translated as CASSPLPGTEAFF.